The sequence of this T cell receptor beta chain was determined in a study of cytomegalovirus exposure and HLA in healthy donors (dated by TCRdb to 2015 to 2018). Turning to the overall study: According to an earlier analysis of 587 of the donors, about 170 million T cells yielded over 100 million unique TCR beta sequences and approximately 300 Gb of sequence data. A later analysis re-analyzed previously published TCR beta repertoires from 550 to 700 donors and added high-resolution HLA genotyping to study TCR occurrence patterns. A later genetic analysis took genome-wide SNP genotypes for about three fifths of the 666 donors and used that subset as a discovery cohort. To predict cytomegalovirus infection status, the study brought together high-throughput TCR immunosequencing, statistical association of individual TCRs with disease status, and machine learning. Of the roughly 400 genotyped donors, around 81% fell in the genetic ancestry cluster associated with self-reported Caucasian donors. A separate validation cohort of approximately 130 different subjects was used in addition to the roughly 620-subject first cohort. Every repertoire in the discovery cohort had been generated on one and the same sequencing platform. Rather than using new phenotypic data, the later analysis identified candidate immune exposures from TCR beta sequences and from how often those sequences occurred across donors. The T cell repertoires of 700 or so subjects were profiled by immunosequencing and related to cytomegalovirus serostatus. Donor age, sex, ethnicity and CMV serostatus were collected together with the repertoire data. Because of strong linkage in the cohort, a few DR-DQ haplotypes were treated as single units for association and clustering. An early release that covered about 600 HLA-typed donors contained approximately 320 gigabases of sequencing data and around 85 million unique TCR sequences. To decide whether each TCR beta V gene segment behaved as functional or pseudogenic, an earlier analysis of over 500 of the donors relied on high-throughput TCR beta sequencing. Class I and class II HLA loci were covered by the typing at four-digit resolution. On average, 235,054 unique TCR beta nucleotide sequences were sequenced per donor among about 400 genotyped donors of the cohort, with roughly 18% of those sequences being non-productive. The number of donors typed differed by locus, with 629-630 for A, B, C, DRB1 and DQB1, over 500 for DQA1, 600 to 610 for DPA1, and around 430 for DPB1. The aim of the study was to test whether cataloging public T cell receptors could identify signatures of past pathogen exposure.

The CDR3 runs 18 amino acids, cysteine and phenylalanine included. The entry retains the CDR3 DNA only, 54 bases that are in frame from base 1. CDR1 and CDR2, looked up from the germline V gene, are LGHNA and YSLEER. Germline trimming amounts to 0 bases on V and 4 bases on J, with 10 as the count of junction bases outside the gene matches. The full study reports these points: In a later analysis, HLA-associated TCR beta chains showed more clonal expansion and lower generation probabilities than non-associated chains that were equally common. Assigning TCR associations to individual alleles was difficult when HLA alleles, especially DR and DQ, strongly co-occurred. The only immune exposure information available for the cohort was CMV serostatus. A further reported finding was that TCR beta sequences accurately predicted the HLA-A and HLA-B alleles for most subjects in the first cohort. The presence/absence analyses assumed that sequencing depth was roughly uniform across donors, and that assumption may not be true. V-gene and J-gene trimming of TCR beta chains was associated with a missense DCLRE1C variant in a later genetic analysis, and the association was replicated in an independent cohort. A cluster of highly shared sequence variants was judged likely to be a technical artifact of the sequencing pipeline. Linkage disequilibrium might explain the correlated functional status among segregating V segments, but an unknown experimental factor could not be excluded. The authors suggested that the approach could potentially be extended to other disease states and immunological phenotypes. While some public TCRs were present in many individuals, most TCR sequences turned up only very rarely across donors. A total of fewer than 200 TCR beta chains were listed by the study as associated with cytomegalovirus. A later analysis associated 16,951 TCR beta sequences with specific HLA alleles at a false discovery rate of 0.05. In vitro tests confirmed that a few of the cytomegalovirus-associated TCR beta chains recognize cytomegalovirus antigens. Because counts were too low, more than 15 rarely observed V segments, including chromosome 9 orphons, were left out of the earlier analysis of some 640 of the donors. This cohort had only TCR beta chains sequenced, and the lack of alpha or paired-chain data limited which features could be detected. The 87-base-pair reads could not distinguish some IMGT-functional V segments, including TRBV6-2 and TRBV6-3, so those segments were excluded. According to a later analysis, TCR association rates differed among HLA loci, with DRB1 alleles showing the most associated TCRs and HLA-C alleles showing the fewest. Because HLA typing was missing for some donors at each locus, association tests included only the typed subset. In a later genetic analysis, fewer N-insertions in productive TCRs were reported among donors in an Asian-associated ancestry cluster than the roughly 700-donor mean. Cytomegalovirus status was reported to be diagnosed by the classifier with high specificity and sensitivity in both the original and validation cohorts. Broadly in line with IMGT annotations, most TCR beta V segments showed up in productive rearrangements about 87% or about 30% of the time in an earlier analysis of several hundred of the donors. According to a later analysis, most CMV-associated TCR beta chains appeared to be HLA-restricted, and the HLA associations seemed to be driven largely by CMV exposure. Several of the top co-occurrence clusters appeared to be linked to parvovirus B19, influenza, CMV and Epstein-Barr virus, according to a later analysis.

Libraries were prepared through the immunoSEQ multiplex PCR assay. The multiplex PCR relied on a mix of 60 forward primers for TCR Vbeta segments and 13 reverse primers for TCR Jbeta segments. The CDR3 region of rearranged TCR beta genes was amplified from genomic DNA with a multiplex PCR assay. Amplified TCR beta libraries were sequenced as 87-base-pair reads on the Illumina HiSeq System. Per the source publication's procedure: Across the 700 or so repertoires, a later analysis counted some 81 million unique TCR beta chains, roughly 11 million of which were shared by at least two donors. Raw reads were error-corrected and collapsed into unique sequences with a nearest-neighbor algorithm that merged closely related sequences to remove PCR and sequencing errors. V, D and J gene segments were assigned by aligning CDR3 sequences to IMGT reference sequences. For a sequence to be retained, at least a six-nucleotide match to both a V gene segment and a J gene segment was required. Rearrangements were classified as productive when the CDR3 lacked stop codons and remained in frame with V and J, and all other rearrangements were classified as non-productive. CDR3 was defined by IMGT convention, running from the second conserved V-encoded cysteine to the conserved J-encoded phenylalanine. In an earlier analysis of more than 550 of the donors, sequences lacking an unambiguous match to a single V gene segment were excluded. An earlier analysis of a few hundred of the donors called V segments functional above 56.7% productive rearrangements and segregating when the between-donor standard deviation exceeded 5%. To diagnose cytomegalovirus status from the catalog of TCR beta chain sequences, a statistical classification framework was built. In a later analysis, TCR nucleotide sequences were compared against IMGT/GENE-DB human TR gene sequences so that V and J genes could be assigned. The TCRdist pipeline was used in a later analysis to assign CDR3 sequences and most-parsimonious VDJ recombination scenarios. In a later analysis, every TCR beta chain was defined by the combination of its CDR3 amino acid sequence and its V-gene family, and reads without a unique V-gene family were dropped. A later analysis removed nearly 600 highly shared, low-generation-probability nucleotide sequences to deal with suspected cross-contamination and a sequencing artifact. For each public chain, a later analysis derived a clonal expansion index from normalized ranks of inferred template counts within each repertoire. Generation probabilities in a later analysis came from a VDJ recombination model fitted to out-of-frame rearrangements, and those results were checked against IGoR. In a later analysis, TCR-TCR, TCR-HLA and TCR-CMV co-occurrence was scored with hypergeometric tests, and a repertoire-size bias correction was applied to TCR pairs. To estimate false discovery rates, a later analysis permuted the HLA or CMV assignments 20 times. In a later analysis, co-occurring TCRs were grouped with DBSCAN, and TCRdist sequence similarity was added when clustering was performed within HLA-allele-positive subsets. For co-occurrence clustering, repertoires with fewer than 30,000 or more than 120,000 public chains were excluded, along with several repertoires with anomalous nucleotide sharing. Not all clones reach the TCRdb copy of this immuneACCESS table, which keeps in-frame sequences only. Checked studies attribute under half of the gap to unresolved V genes and leave the rest unexplained. V, J and clone size were drawn from that table, and D and trimming were deduced from the DNA. The sample table holds some 180,000 clones, of which roughly 70% were seen once. The ten largest make up roughly 3% of the sample.

Comment on this clone: Its specific antigen is unknown. The sample holds no much larger clone one base away, and base qualities are not on file.

The cohort was made up of under 800 healthy bone marrow donors. At the time of sampling, every cohort member was nominally healthy, though immune exposures that went unrecorded were likely present. The donor tested CMV seronegative, placing the donor among the roughly 350 seronegative members of the cohort. Each donor provided a peripheral blood sample, and peripheral blood mononuclear cells were used for TCR beta sequencing. The Qiagen DNeasy Blood Extraction Kit was used to extract genomic DNA from the blood cell samples. This TCR derives from a male donor in good health and CMV-seronegative. Sequencing was done on a sample of PBMCs. The chain was built from TRBV4-3 and TRBJ2-3; 10 of the junction bases match TRBD1. The CDR3 amino acid sequence is: CASSQEVFGTGASDTQYF. The DNA sequence is as follows: TGCGCCAGCAGCCAAGAAGTCTTCGGGACAGGGGCTTCAGATACGCAGTATTTT.